This TCR beta chain was documented in a study of control samples from healthy donors and cancer patients. Clones were read by immunoSEQ multiplex PCR, and TCRdb kept only the in-frame ones, dropping some. Of 25,000 to 30,000 clones in the sample, about 86% were seen once. Unmatched junction bases numbered 6, after V lost 2 bases and J lost 6 bases. The germline V gene has CDR1 SNHLY and CDR2 FYNNEI. This CDR3 comprises 14 residues. The chain carries TRBV2 and TRBJ2-7, with 8 nucleotides matching TRBD1. Material for sequencing was PBMCs. The sequence was obtained from a woman aged 40-49 years with lung cancer. Written as DNA, the CDR3 is TGTGCCAGCAGTGAAATGTCAGGGGGCGGCGAGCAGTACTTC. Translating gives CASSEMSGGGEQYF.